This T cell receptor beta chain appears in the sequencing data of a study of T-cell reconstitution after alpha-beta-depleted transplantation in children. The TCRbeta library incorporated unique molecular identifiers. Each CDR3 protein gets one entry after TCRdb re-called the PCR reads with MiXCR. The sample has approximately 150,000 distinct CDR3 sequences; 8.8% are singletons. CDR3 length equals 15 residues. CDR1 is SGHKS, CDR2 YYEKEE, per germline (reference sequence). Trimming removed 4 bases from V and 5 bases from J, with 15 bases in between. Study-level results: Fresh T-cell production supplied most of the T-cell counts and diversity seen one year after transplant.

This clonotype appeared many times. Its antigen remains unidentified. The specimen was PBMCs, mostly from graft donor cells, collected 180 days after TCRalphabeta/CD19-depleted stem cell transplant. V usage is TRBV5-5 and J usage is TRBJ2-2, with D possibly called TRBD1 or TRBD2 (5 bases each). This clonotype was sampled from a female patient aged 2 to 10 who had a stem cell transplant for congenital amegakaryocytic thrombocytopenia, so the T cells may come from the graft donor. CDR3 nucleotide sequence: TGTGCCAGCAGCCTCACCGGTTGGGGGACCGGGGAGCTGTTTTTT. Protein product: CASSLTGWGTGELFF.